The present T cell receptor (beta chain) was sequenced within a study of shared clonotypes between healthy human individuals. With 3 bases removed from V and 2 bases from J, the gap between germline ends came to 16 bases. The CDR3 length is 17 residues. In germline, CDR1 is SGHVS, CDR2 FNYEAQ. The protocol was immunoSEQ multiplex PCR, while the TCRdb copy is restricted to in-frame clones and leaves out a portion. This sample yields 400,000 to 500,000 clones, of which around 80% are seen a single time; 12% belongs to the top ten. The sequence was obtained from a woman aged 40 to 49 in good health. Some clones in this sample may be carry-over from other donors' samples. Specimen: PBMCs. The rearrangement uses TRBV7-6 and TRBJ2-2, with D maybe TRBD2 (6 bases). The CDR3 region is CASSFPGVTENTGELFF. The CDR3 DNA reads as TGTGCCAGCAGCTTCCCGGGGGTGACAGAAAACACCGGGGAGCTGTTTTTT. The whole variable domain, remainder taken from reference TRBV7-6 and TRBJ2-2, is GAGVSQSPRYKVTKRGQDVALRCDPISGHVSLYWYRQALGQGPEFLTYFNYEAQQDKSGLPNDRFSAERPEGSISTLTIQRTEQRDSAMYRCASSFPGVTENTGELFFGEGSRLTVL.